This TCR beta chain was obtained from a study of T cells in Graves' hyperthyroidism and ophthalmopathy (dated by TCRdb to between 2018 and 2021). At the level of the whole study: Peripheral blood samples were taken at the time of initial diagnosis, prior to any treatment. The 90 to 100 discovery patients were randomly divided into training and test sets at a 7:3 ratio. The paper reports TCR Vbeta CDR3 sequencing of 130 to 150 peripheral blood samples: some 44 ophthalmopathy, about 75 hyperthyroidism and approximately 17 progressor patients. To identify TCR V-J signatures that set the groups apart, the researchers used a discovery cohort of more than 95 patients, made up of 40 to 45 with Graves' ophthalmopathy and some 55 with stable Graves' hyperthyroidism. Once sampling was done, hyperthyroidism patients were given methimazole at a starting dose of 30 mg daily, whereas ophthalmopathy patients were given high-dose intravenous methylprednisolone. Thyroid tissue and blood T-cell repertoires from roughly six Graves' hyperthyroidism patients were also compared in the study. Whether ophthalmopathy could be predicted prospectively was tested in an independent validation cohort made up of 18 to 20 hyperthyroidism patients plus 17 patients who later progressed to ophthalmopathy. Here is what the overall study found, with its caveats: In validation, the model predicted progression to ophthalmopathy a median of around 6.5 months before onset, with roughly 71% sensitivity and roughly 73% specificity. Ophthalmopathy was separated from stable hyperthyroidism by a 13 V-J signature model, with approximately 90% sensitivity and about 84% specificity obtained in cross-validation and 80%/75% obtained in testing. No statistical method was used to set the sample size in advance, and investigators knew the group allocation. Most expanded thyroid clonotypes (frequency above 0.001) were also detected in blood, a finding suggesting that blood repertoires may reflect thyroid immune responses.

A word on this clonotype: Its antigen remains unidentified. One base away there is no much larger clone; base qualities are not given.

TCR beta CDR3 regions were amplified from RNA transcripts. The TCR CDR3 was subjected to a first round of RT-PCR using the HTBI primer set and the Qiagen OneStep RT-PCR kit. The libraries were constructed in a second round of multiplex PCR and then size-selected and purified. Libraries were sequenced paired-end with 100 bp reads on an Illumina HiSeq2000. Per the authors' processing: SOAPnuke was used to process the raw data, throwing out any read that contained adapters or uncalled bases, had a mean Phred below 15, or lacked an exact constant-primer or identifier match. High-quality paired reads were merged with COPE v1.2.5, and unique nucleotide sequences were defined as clonotypes. MiTCR v1.1 was used to align the clonotypes against IMGT TRBV, TRBD and TRBJ reference segments. The analysis was restricted to V-J combinations with a frequency above 0.0001, which together covered around 99% of the repertoires. The TCS score was defined as the ratio of F50 (clonal expansion) to E x V (chaos), calculated using BLOSUM62-based TCRdist between CDR3 peptides within each V-J. Welch's t-statistics and random forest reduced several hundred V-J features to roughly 13, which were used in a naive Bayes classifier (R e1071). The public sequencing data were trimmed at Q25 with fastp and processed into clonotypes with MiXCR by TCRdb, which kept only in-frame beta chains. One record per CDR3 amino acid sequence lists the most common genes and DNA. For this entry, the V and J calls and clone size follow TCRdb and not the study's own pipeline. This sample is represented by under 450,000 distinct CDR3 sequences; more than 15% of them were singletons. The ten largest clones represent approximately 14% of the sample.

Stable Graves' hyperthyroidism was defined as the absence of progression to ophthalmopathy over 18 months of follow-up. Hyperthyroidism patients were newly diagnosed, with disease duration under 2 months, and aged 18 to 65 years. Any patient with an uncontrolled infection, another autoimmune disease, pregnancy or lactation was excluded. Clinical symptoms, serum thyroxine and TRAb, thyroid ultrasound, and orbital computed tomography formed the basis for the diagnoses. PBMCs were isolated from 7.5 to 10 ml of fresh peripheral blood by Ficoll-Paque density gradient centrifugation. Total RNA was extracted using Trizol reagent, and RNA quality was assessed on an Agilent 2100 Bioanalyzer. The CDR1 and CDR2 encoded by the germline V gene are SQVTM and ANQGSEA. V drops 5 bases and J drops 2 bases, leaving 13 bases in between. The CDR3 numbers 14 residues from cysteine through phenylalanine. CDR3 DNA is the only sequence kept; it has 42 bases, read in frame from the first base.

The TCR sequence derives from a woman aged 18 to 35 with Graves' hyperthyroidism. The chain employs TRBV29-1 and TRBJ2-1, and possibly TRBD2, on 6 matching bases. The source material was blood. The sequenced DNA: TGCAGCGTTTTCCGCGGGGCCACCTACAATGAGCAGTTCTTC. It codes for CSVFRGATYNEQFF.